These 27 T cell receptor beta chains originate from one sample sequenced in a study of blood T cell repertoires in COVID-19. Libraries were prepared by immunoSEQ multiplex PCR; TCRdb keeps only in-frame clonotypes and omits some of them. Of some 160,000 clones listed, under 95% are singletons. The sequencing input was peripheral blood. Receptors were obtained from a man younger than 35 with COVID-19, enrolled during active disease.

V gene TRBV30 combines with J gene TRBJ1-5; TRBD1 aligns across 7 bases. With V trimmed by 3 bases and J by 7 bases, 9 bases remained unmatched. The CDR3 has 14 amino acids. The germline gives CDR1 GTSNPN, CDR2 SVGIG (reference sequence). In DNA, the CDR3 is TGTGCCTGGAGAGCGGACGGGACAGACCAGCCCCAGCATTTT. Protein sequence: CAWRADGTDQPQHF.

Only a few counts were recorded for this clone. The chain links TRBV28 to TRBJ1-6; a weak D match, TRBD1 (6 bases). The V end lost 7 bases, the J end lost 4 bases, and 14 bases lay between the germline ends. This CDR3 is 15 amino acids long. The germline gives CDR1 MDHEN, CDR2 SYDVKM. The CDR3 coding sequence is TGTGCCAGCACCCCAGAGGGGGGGTATAATTCACCCCTCCACTTT. It yields the protein CASTPEGGYNSPLHF.

This chain's CDR3 is CASSPGQGAIYEQYF. The CDR3, as DNA: TGTGCCAGCAGTCCCGGCCAGGGGGCTATCTACGAGCAGTACTTC. The chain is built from TRBV28 and TRBJ2-7; 8 bases agree with TRBD1. Germline-derived CDR1 and CDR2 are MDHEN and SYDVKM. This CDR3 region has 15 residues. With V trimmed by 5 bases and J by 3 bases, 9 bases remained unmatched.

The chain employs TRBV2 and TRBJ2-1; 12 bases align to TRBD2. With V trimmed by 0 bases and J by 8 bases, 8 bases remained unmatched. Germline V gene data show CDR1 as SNHLY and CDR2 as FYNNEI. The CDR3 runs 17 residues. The CDR3 spells CASSEALSSGRVYEQFF. For the CDR3, the DNA is TGTGCCAGCAGTGAAGCGTTGTCTAGCGGGAGGGTTTATGAGCAGTTCTTC.

CDR3 sequence: CASSFRDMNTEAFF. In DNA, the CDR3 is TGTGCCAGCAGTTTCAGGGACATGAACACTGAAGCTTTCTTT. The rearrangement links TRBV27 to TRBJ1-1; perhaps TRBD1 as D (6 bases). The V end was cut by 3 bases, the J end by 0 bases, with 8 bases between. The CDR3 contains 14 residues. Germline V gene sequence: CDR1 MNHEY, CDR2 SMNVEV (reference sequence).

The chain recombines TRBV6-1 with TRBJ2-7; tentatively, D is TRBD1 (6 bases). The germline CDR1 and CDR2 sequences are MNHNS and SASEGT. Trimming removed 1 base from V and 4 bases from J, with 11 bases in between. The CDR3 is 14 amino acids. Here the CDR3 reads CASSEVDRLYEQYF. In DNA form, the CDR3 reads TGTGCCAGCAGTGAAGTTGACAGGCTATACGAGCAGTACTTC.

This chain uses TRBV3-1 (or the pseudogene TRBV3-2) with TRBJ2-1, with 16 nucleotides matching TRBD2. After removal of 4 bases from V and 4 bases from J, the junction contained 4 bases not matched to a gene. The germline gives CDR1 LGHDT, CDR2 YNNKEL (reference sequence). This CDR3 region has 17 residues. The CDR3 sequence is CASSLGLAGGGYNEQFF. CDR3 nucleotides: TGTGCCAGCAGCCTGGGACTAGCGGGAGGGGGATACAATGAGCAGTTCTTC.

The J gene is TRBJ1-5, the V gene TRBV28; 7 nucleotides match TRBD1. CDR1 MDHEN and CDR2 SYDVKM come from the germline V gene. The CDR3 loop spans 15 amino acids. V was clipped by 5 bases and J by 1 base; unmatched bases: 5. CDR3 nucleotides: TGTGCCAGCAGTCCCCTGGACAGGAGCAATCAGCCCCAGCATTTT. Amino acid sequence: CASSPLDRSNQPQHF.

The CDR3: CASSSGHPNEQYF. As DNA, the CDR3 is TGTGCCAGCAGTTCGGGACACCCGAACGAGCAGTACTTC. The chain recombines TRBV28 with TRBJ2-7; D may be TRBD1 (6 bases). Germline V gene sequence: CDR1 MDHEN, CDR2 SYDVKM. The CDR3 extends over 13 amino acids. Trimming took off 4 bases at V and 5 bases at J, with 12 bases between the two ends.

This CDR3 reads CASTGGNQPQHF. The DNA of the CDR3 is TGTGCCAGCACCGGGGGGAATCAGCCCCAGCATTTT. The V gene is TRBV28, the J gene TRBJ1-5; a possible D gene is TRBD1 (5 bases). V was trimmed by 7 bases and J by 4 bases, leaving 8 bases between them. CDR1 MDHEN and CDR2 SYDVKM come from the germline V gene. The CDR3 is made up of 12 amino acids.

The chain is built from TRBV27 and TRBJ1-1, with D possibly matching TRBD1 (5 bases). The CDR3 has 12 residues. Trimming took 5 bases from V and 4 from J, leaving 8 bases between them. From germline, CDR1 is MNHEY and CDR2 SMNVEV (reference sequence). Written as DNA, the CDR3 is TGTGCCAGCAGTACCGGGGGCACTGAAGCTTTCTTT. As protein: CASSTGGTEAFF.

This sequence joins TRBV3-1 (or the pseudogene TRBV3-2) and TRBJ2-1; 7 bases are a match to TRBD2. Losses at the gene ends were 4 bases for V and 5 bases for J; bases not matched to a gene: 8. Per the germline V gene, CDR1 is LGHDT and CDR2 is YNNKEL (reference sequence). The CDR3 runs 15 residues. CDR3 residues: CASSPREKLDNEQFF. CDR3 coding DNA: TGTGCCAGCAGCCCGCGGGAGAAACTGGACAATGAGCAGTTCTTC.

V is TRBV28 and J is TRBJ2-2, with D maybe TRBD2 (5 bases). V shed 6 bases and J shed 7 bases, with 18 bases lying between them. The CDR3 extends over 15 amino acids. The germline gives CDR1 MDHEN, CDR2 SYDVKM. The CDR3 DNA reads TGTGCCAGCAGGCGCCGGATTGGGGAGAGCGGGGAGCTGTTTTTT. Translated: CASRRRIGESGELFF.

This chain joins TRBV28 and TRBJ1-1; TRBD1 is a possible D gene (6 bases). This CDR3 is built from 15 residues. The V end was cut by 8 bases, the J end by 2 bases, with 18 bases between. The germline V gene has CDR1 MDHEN and CDR2 SYDVKM. CDR3 protein: CASRSGTRFNTEAFF. The CDR3 region has the DNA TGTGCCAGCCGCTCCGGGACACGGTTTAACACTGAAGCTTTCTTT.

V and J are TRBV30 and TRBJ2-3; 7 bases fit TRBD2. The CDR3 is made up of 16 amino acids. CDR1 and CDR2 from the germline V gene are GTSNPN and SVGIG (reference sequence). V shed 0 bases, J shed 2 bases, and the junction held 8 bases outside the gene matches. Here the CDR3 reads CAWSVPPSGVTDTQYF. The CDR3 region has the DNA TGTGCCTGGAGTGTACCGCCTAGCGGAGTCACAGATACGCAGTATTTT.

The genes are TRBV5-5 and TRBJ2-7; the match to TRBD1 covers 9 bases. This CDR3 has 15 amino acids. V shed 2 bases and J 5 bases; nucleotides not matched to a gene: 8. Germline loops: CDR1 SGHKS, CDR2 YYEKEE (reference sequence). CDR3 sequence (DNA): TGTGCCAGCAGCTTATTCGGACAGGGGTTGAACGAGCAGTACTTC. This encodes CASSLFGQGLNEQYF.

This clone showed up just once. This chain uses TRBV25-1 with TRBJ2-3; a possible D gene is TRBD1 (6 bases). V was shortened by 4 bases and J by 3 bases, with 8 bases between the two germline ends. This CDR3 region has 13 residues. Germline V CDR1 and CDR2: MGHDK, SYGVNS. The CDR3 is CASSVQGTDTQYF. Here the CDR3 DNA reads TGTGCCAGCAGTGTACAGGGAACAGATACGCAGTATTTT. Together with reference TRBV25-1 and TRBJ2-3, the CDR3 gives the full variable domain: EADIYQTPRYLVIGTGKKITLECSQTMGHDKMYWYQQDPGMELHLIHYSYGVNSTEKGDLSSESTVSRIRTEHFPLTLESARPSHTSQYLCASSVQGTDTQYFGPGTRLTVL.

This clone has only one observation. V gene TRBV9 combines with J gene TRBJ2-7; 7 bases are shared with TRBD2. This CDR3 spans 17 amino acids. The germline V gene encodes CDR1 SGDLS and CDR2 YYNGEE. The V gene end was trimmed by 0 bases and the J gene end by 0 bases; junction bases not matched to a gene: 9. This chain's CDR3 is CASSVAGDYVNSYEQYF. CDR3 coding DNA: TGTGCCAGCAGCGTAGCTGGGGACTATGTGAACTCCTACGAGCAGTACTTC.

This clone has just one count. The gene calls are TRBV5-4 and TRBJ2-7, with TRBD2 matching over 8 bases. In germline, CDR1 is SGHNT, CDR2 YYREEE (reference sequence). V gave up 0 bases and J gave up 6 bases; unmatched junction bases: 5. This CDR3 region has 14 residues. The CDR3 loop is CASSLGREAGEQYF. The CDR3 DNA sequence: TGTGCCAGCAGCTTGGGGCGGGAGGCAGGCGAGCAGTACTTC.

In its sample, this clone was seen once. The V call is TRBV21-1, the J call TRBJ2-4; the table's D call TRBD1 went unverified against the DNA. TRBV21-1 is reported as a pseudogene. This CDR3 is 20 amino acids long. The CDR3 loop reads CASSKEDRGGQTLAKNIQYF. The DNA for the CDR3 is TGTGCCAGCAGCAAAGAGGACAGGGGAGGACAGACTCTAGCCAAAAACATTCAGTACTTC.

This rearrangement joins TRBV7-9 to TRBJ1-2; D might be TRBD1 (5 bases). Germline CDR1 is SEHNR and CDR2 is FQNEAQ (reference sequence). The V gene lost 5 bases and the J gene lost 0 bases, with 13 bases spanning the gap. This CDR3 contains 15 residues. The CDR3 region has the DNA TGTGCCAGCAGCCACGACAGAACTCCTAACTATGGCTACACCTTC. Translated: CASSHDRTPNYGYTF.

V and J are TRBV7-2 and TRBJ2-2, with D possibly matching TRBD2 (6 bases). Germline V lookup: CDR1 SGHTA, CDR2 FQGNSA. V was cut by 1 base and J by 1 base, with 10 bases left in between. CDR3 length equals 16 residues. The DNA for the CDR3 is TGTGCCAGCAGCTTAGTAGCGGTGGGGAACACCGGGGAGCTGTTTTTT. Amino acids: CASSLVAVGNTGELFF.

The chain employs TRBV5-6 and TRBJ2-7; 7 positions match TRBD2. Germline V gene data show CDR1 as SGHDT and CDR2 as YYEEEE. The CDR3 is made up of 17 amino acids. Trimming took 1 base from V and 3 from J; bases not matched to a gene: 13. CDR3 amino acids: CASSLYGRREIVYEQYF. In nucleotides, the CDR3 is TGTGCCAGCAGCTTGTACGGTCGGCGGGAGATTGTCTACGAGCAGTACTTC. The variable domain in full, with the rest retrieved from reference TRBV5-6 and TRBJ2-7, is DAGVTQSPTHLIKTRGQQVTLRCSPKSGHDTVSWYQQALGQGPQFIFQYYEEEERQRGNFPDRFSGHQFPNYSSELNVNALLLGDSALYLCASSLYGRREIVYEQYFGPGTRLTVT.

The chain links TRBV10-3 to TRBJ2-7; no reliable D call. V was clipped by 1 base and J by 3 bases, with 4 bases between them. In germline, CDR1 is ENHRY, CDR2 SYGVKD. There are 12 residues in the CDR3. This chain's CDR3 is CAISEFRYEQYF. CDR3 sequence (DNA): TGTGCCATCAGTGAGTTCCGCTACGAGCAGTACTTC.

The V call is TRBV4-1, the J call TRBJ2-1; tentatively, D is TRBD2 (5 bases). Germline V CDR1 and CDR2: MGHRA, YSYEKL. The germline V and J ends were trimmed by 0 bases and 4 bases, with 10 bases remaining between them. This CDR3 is built from 15 residues. Here the CDR3 DNA reads TGCGCCAGCAGCCAAGAGAGGGTACCTTACAATGAGCAGTTCTTC. It codes for CASSQERVPYNEQFF.

V usage is TRBV14 and J usage is TRBJ2-7; D may be TRBD1 (5 bases). The germline gives CDR1 SGHDN, CDR2 FVKESK. The germline V and J ends were trimmed by 0 bases and 2 bases, with 11 bases remaining between them. The CDR3 sequence is 15 residues long. The CDR3 region is CASSQDTGATYEQYF. Here the CDR3 DNA reads TGTGCCAGCAGCCAAGATACAGGAGCGACCTACGAGCAGTACTTC.

This clone was recorded only once. The rearrangement links TRBV27 to TRBJ2-5, with 9 positions matching TRBD1. After removal of 4 bases from V and 3 bases from J, the junction contained 3 bases not matched to a gene. This CDR3 spans 14 amino acids. CDR1 is MNHEY and CDR2 is SMNVEV in the germline V gene (reference sequence). CDR3 coding DNA: TGTGCCAGCAGTTCCCGGGACAGGGAAGAGACCCAGTACTTC. Translation gives CASSSRDREETQYF.